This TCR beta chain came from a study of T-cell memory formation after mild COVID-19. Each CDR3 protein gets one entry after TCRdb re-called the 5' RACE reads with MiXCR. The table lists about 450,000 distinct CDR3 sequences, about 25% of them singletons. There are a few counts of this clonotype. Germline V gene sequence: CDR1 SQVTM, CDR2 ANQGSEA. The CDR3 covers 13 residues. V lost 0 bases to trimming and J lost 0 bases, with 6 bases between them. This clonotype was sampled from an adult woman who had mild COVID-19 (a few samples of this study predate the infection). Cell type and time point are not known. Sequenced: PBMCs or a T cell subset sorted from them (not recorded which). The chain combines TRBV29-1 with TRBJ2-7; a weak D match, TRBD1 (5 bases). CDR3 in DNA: TGCAGCGTTGAAGATGGACACTCCTACGAGCAGTACTTC. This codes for CSVEDGHSYEQYF.